The clone carrying this T cell receptor beta chain has more than one count but fewer than ten. This entry comes from a study of identical twins. TCRdb passed the 5' RACE reads through MiXCR, listing each CDR3 protein once. This table has roughly 260,000 distinct CDR3 sequences, roughly an eighth appearing once. Trimming removed 6 bases from V and 0 bases from J, with 5 bases in between. Germline CDR1 MDHEN, CDR2 SYDVKM. The CDR3 is made up of 12 amino acids. The V call is TRBV28, the J call TRBJ1-2; D is ambiguous. This TCR was recovered from a woman under 30 in good health. Sequences were obtained from memory (CD45RO+) T cells sorted from blood. The CDR3 nucleotides read TGTGCCAGCAGGTCTGCTAACTATGGCTACACCTTC. This translates into CASRSANYGYTF.